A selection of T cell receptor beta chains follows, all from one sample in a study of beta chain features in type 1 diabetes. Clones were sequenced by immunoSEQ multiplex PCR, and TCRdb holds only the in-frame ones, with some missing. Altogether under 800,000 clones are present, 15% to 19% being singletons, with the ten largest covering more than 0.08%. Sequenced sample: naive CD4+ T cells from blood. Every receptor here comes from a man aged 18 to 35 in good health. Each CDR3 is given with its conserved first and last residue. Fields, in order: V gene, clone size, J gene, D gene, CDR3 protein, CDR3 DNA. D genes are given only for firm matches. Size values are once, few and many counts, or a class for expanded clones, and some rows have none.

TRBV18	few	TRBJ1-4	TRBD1	CASSPLDRAREKLFF	TGTGCCAGCTCACCTCTCGACAGGGCGCGGGAAAAACTGTTTTTT
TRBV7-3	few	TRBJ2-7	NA	CASSLRAEGSYEQYF	TGTGCCAGCAGCTTAAGGGCGGAGGGCTCCTACGAGCAGTACTTC
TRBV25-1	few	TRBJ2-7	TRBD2	CASSDSGGAYEQYF	TGTGCCAGCAGTGACAGCGGGGGGGCGTACGAGCAGTACTTC
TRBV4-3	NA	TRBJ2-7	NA	CASSQVAAPYEQYF	TGCGCCAGCAGCCAAGTTGCGGCCCCCTACGAGCAGTACTTC
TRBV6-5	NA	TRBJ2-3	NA	CASGSDTQYF	TGTGCCAGCGGGTCAGATACGCAGTATTTT
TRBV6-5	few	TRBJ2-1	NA	CASSYSGSSYNEQFF	TGTGCCAGCAGTTACTCTGGGAGCTCCTACAATGAGCAGTTCTTC
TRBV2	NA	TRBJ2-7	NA	CASSAGGYYEQYF	TGTGCCAGCAGTGCGGGCGGCTACTACGAGCAGTACTTC
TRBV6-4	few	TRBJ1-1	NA	CASSQTGNTEAFF	TGTGCCAGTTCCCAAACAGGGAACACTGAAGCTTTCTTT
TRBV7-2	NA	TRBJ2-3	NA	CASSFGRGGDTQYF	TGTGCCAGCAGCTTCGGCAGAGGGGGAGATACGCAGTATTTT
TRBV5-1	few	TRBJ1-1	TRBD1	CASSTVPGQGMNTEAFF	TGCGCCAGCAGCACTGTCCCGGGACAGGGGATGAACACTGAAGCTTTCTTT
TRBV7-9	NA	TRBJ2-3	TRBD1	CASSSRDRGDTQYF	TGTGCCAGCAGCTCGCGGGACAGGGGAGATACGCAGTATTTT
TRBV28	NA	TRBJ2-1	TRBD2	CASSSAGGANEQFF	TGTGCCAGCAGTTCGGCGGGAGGGGCCAATGAGCAGTTCTTC
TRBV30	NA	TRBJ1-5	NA	CAWSVRGNQPQHF	TGTGCCTGGAGTGTACGAGGAAATCAGCCCCAGCATTTT
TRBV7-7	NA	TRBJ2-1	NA	CASSLVSGVGEQFF	TGTGCTAGCAGCTTAGTTTCGGGGGTAGGTGAGCAGTTCTTC
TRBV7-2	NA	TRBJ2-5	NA	CASSLGLQETQYF	TGTGCCAGCAGCTTAGGTTTGCAAGAGACCCAGTACTTC
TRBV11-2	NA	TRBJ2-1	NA	CASSLTPLRMASSYVQFF	TGTGCCAGCAGCTTAACCCCTTTGAGGATGGCTAGTTCCTACGTGCAGTTCTTC
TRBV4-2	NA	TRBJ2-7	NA	CASSQEEGGEYEQYF	TGTGCCAGCAGCCAAGAGGAGGGGGGCGAGTACGAGCAGTACTTC
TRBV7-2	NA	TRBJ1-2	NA	CASSLAGITYGYTF	TGTGCCAGCAGCTTAGCGGGCATCACATATGGCTACACCTTC
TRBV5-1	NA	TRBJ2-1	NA	CASSASDRSYNEQFF	TGCGCCAGCAGCGCCTCCGACAGGTCCTACAATGAGCAGTTCTTC
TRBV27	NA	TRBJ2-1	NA	CASSSRVHRWNEQFF	TGTGCCAGCAGTTCCCGGGTCCACCGATGGAATGAGCAGTTCTTC
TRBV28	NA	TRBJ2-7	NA	CASSAPGVSSYEQYF	TGTGCCAGCAGTGCACCAGGGGTAAGCTCCTACGAGCAGTACTTC
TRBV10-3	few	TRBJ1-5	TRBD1	CAISASTGTVDSNQPQHF	TGTGCCATCAGCGCCTCAACCGGGACAGTAGATAGCAATCAGCCCCAGCATTTT
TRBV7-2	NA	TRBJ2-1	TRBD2	CASRDSGLYNEQFF	TGTGCCAGCAGGGATAGCGGGCTTTACAATGAGCAGTTCTTC
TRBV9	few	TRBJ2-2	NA	CASTRGHGSGELFF	TGTGCCAGCACGAGAGGGCACGGTTCCGGGGAGCTGTTTTTT
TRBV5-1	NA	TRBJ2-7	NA	CASSLAGGIYEQYF	TGCGCCAGCAGCTTGGCTGGAGGGATTTACGAGCAGTACTTC
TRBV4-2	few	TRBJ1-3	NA	CASSQDLGNSGNTIYF	TGTGCCAGCAGCCAAGATCTGGGGAATTCCGGAAACACCATATATTTT
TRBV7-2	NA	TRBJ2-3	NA	CASSSPFGRIATDTQYF	TGTGCCAGCAGCTCCCCCTTTGGCAGGATCGCCACAGATACGCAGTATTTT
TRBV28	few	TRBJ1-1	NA	CASSFDKFGMYTEAFF	TGTGCCAGCAGTTTCGACAAATTTGGTATGTACACTGAAGCTTTCTTT
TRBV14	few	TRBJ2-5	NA	CASSQRGVQETQYF	TGTGCCAGCAGCCAACGTGGCGTACAAGAGACCCAGTACTTC
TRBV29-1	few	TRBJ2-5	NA	CSVDRGVQETQYF	TGCAGCGTTGATCGAGGGGTCCAAGAGACCCAGTACTTC
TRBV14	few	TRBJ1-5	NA	CASSQGGDQPQHF	TGTGCCAGCAGCCAAGGAGGGGACCAGCCCCAGCATTTT
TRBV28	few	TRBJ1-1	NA	CASSTYRTNTEAFF	TGTGCCAGCAGTACGTACAGAACTAACACTGAAGCTTTCTTT
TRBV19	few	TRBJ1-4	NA	CASSPRGVRNEKLFF	TGTGCCAGTAGTCCCCGGGGAGTGCGTAATGAAAAACTGTTTTTT
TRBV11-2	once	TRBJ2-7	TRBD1	CASSFLSGTGRDEQYF	TGTGCCAGCAGCTTCCTATCCGGGACAGGTCGTGACGAGCAGTACTTC
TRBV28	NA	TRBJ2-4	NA	CASMGRAGKNIQYF	TGTGCCAGCATGGGCAGGGCGGGCAAAAACATTCAGTACTTC
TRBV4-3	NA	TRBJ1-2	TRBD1	CASSQNRGYYGYTF	TGCGCCAGCAGCCAAAACAGGGGGTACTATGGCTACACCTTC
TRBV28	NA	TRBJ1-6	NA	CASSFRVANSPLHF	TGTGCCAGCAGTTTCAGGGTCGCCAATTCACCCCTCCACTTT
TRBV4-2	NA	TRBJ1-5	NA	CASSQARRDNQPQHF	TGTGCCAGCAGCCAAGCAAGACGGGACAATCAGCCCCAGCATTTT
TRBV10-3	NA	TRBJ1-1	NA	CAIKAREAGTEAFF	TGTGCCATCAAAGCTAGGGAAGCGGGCACTGAAGCTTTCTTT
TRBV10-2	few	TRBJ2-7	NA	CASIEGNTYEQYF	TGCGCCAGCATTGAGGGGAATACCTACGAGCAGTACTTC
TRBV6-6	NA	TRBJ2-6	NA	CASRNRAGANVLTF	TGTGCCAGCAGGAACAGGGCTGGGGCCAACGTCCTGACTTTC
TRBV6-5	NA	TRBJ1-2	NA	CASSSRFPGNNYGYTF	TGTGCCAGCAGTTCAAGGTTCCCAGGCAATAACTATGGCTACACCTTC
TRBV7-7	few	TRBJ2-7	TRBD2	CASSLVAGADYEQYF	TGTGCCAGCAGCTTAGTGGCGGGAGCAGATTACGAGCAGTACTTC
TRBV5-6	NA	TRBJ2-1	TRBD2	CASIIAGGPYNEQFF	TGTGCCAGCATAATAGCGGGAGGGCCCTACAATGAGCAGTTCTTC
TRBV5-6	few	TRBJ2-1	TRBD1	CASSYRQGQGVREQFF	TGTGCCAGCAGCTATCGCCAGGGACAGGGTGTAAGGGAGCAGTTCTTC
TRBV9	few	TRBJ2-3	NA	CASSATSTDTQYF	TGTGCCAGCAGCGCGACTAGCACAGATACGCAGTATTTT